This is a list of T cell receptor beta chains from one sample in a study of shared clonotypes between healthy human individuals. Generated by immunoSEQ multiplex PCR, the TCRdb table keeps only in-frame clones and is missing some. The repertoire holds under 2.5 million clones, with approximately 90% as singletons. The sequenced sample consisted of naive CD4+ T cells from PBMCs. The receptors originated from a man younger than 30 in good health. Some clones in this sample may be carry-over from other donors' samples. Each CDR3 is given with its conserved first and last residue. D genes are given only for firm matches. Rows give clone size only sometimes, using once, few, many, or a class for an expanded clone.

D gene	CDR3 length	clone size	V gene	J gene	CDR3 protein	CDR3 DNA
TRBD2	19	.	TRBV5-5	TRBJ2-2	CASSSGTSGTPVGTGELFF	TGTGCCAGCAGCTCCGGGACTAGCGGGACCCCGGTAGGCACCGGGGAGCTGTTTTTT
.	13	few	TRBV6-1	TRBJ1-1	CASSVRHDTEAFF	TGTGCCAGCAGTGTCAGACACGACACTGAAGCTTTCTTT
TRBD2	15	.	TRBV7-2	TRBJ2-7	CASSFIAGRTHEQYF	TGTGCCAGCAGCTTCATAGCGGGGAGGACCCACGAGCAGTACTTC
TRBD1	13	.	TRBV12-5	TRBJ1-2	CASGQGASNGYTF	TGTGCTAGCGGACAGGGAGCGTCAAACGGCTACACCTTC
TRBD2	16	.	TRBV7-8	TRBJ2-1	CASSPPWREFRYEQFF	TGTGCCAGCAGCCCCCCATGGCGGGAGTTCCGGTATGAGCAGTTCTTC
.	14	once	TRBV7-9	TRBJ1-4	CASSVAGVREKLFF	TGTGCCAGCAGCGTTGCAGGGGTTCGGGAAAAACTGTTTTTT
TRBD1	13	.	TRBV4-1	TRBJ1-1	CASSQARGLEAFF	TGCGCCAGCAGCCAAGCGAGGGGGCTCGAAGCTTTCTTT
.	19	.	TRBV13	TRBJ2-2	CASSSPVVGATLNTGELFF	TGTGCCAGCAGCTCCCCCGTCGTGGGAGCGACCCTGAACACCGGGGAGCTGTTTTTT
.	14	.	TRBV6-1	TRBJ2-3	CASRASSSTDTQYF	TGTGCCAGCAGAGCTAGCTCCAGCACAGATACGCAGTATTTT
.	13	.	TRBV6-4	TRBJ1-2	CASSDGPSYGYTF	TGTGCCAGCAGTGACGGCCCCAGCTATGGCTACACCTTC
.	16	.	TRBV7-9	TRBJ1-4	CASSLGPGVANEKLFF	TGTGCCAGCAGCTTGGGGCCCGGGGTAGCTAATGAAAAACTGTTTTTT
TRBD2	18	.	TRBV19	TRBJ2-1	CASGLRTSGRERRSEQFF	TGTGCCAGTGGACTCAGGACTAGCGGGAGGGAACGGCGGAGTGAGCAGTTCTTC
TRBD1	17	once	TRBV5-1	TRBJ1-2	CASSRGDRGRVDYGYTF	TGCGCCAGCAGCCGAGGGGACAGGGGAAGGGTAGACTATGGCTACACCTTC
.	16	.	TRBV14	TRBJ2-7	CASSQNKAGGFYEQYF	TGTGCCAGCAGCCAAAATAAGGCAGGCGGATTTTACGAGCAGTACTTC
.	13	.	TRBV29-1	TRBJ1-5	CSAAGGADQPQHF	TGCAGCGCGGCAGGTGGGGCTGATCAGCCCCAGCATTTT
TRBD1	16	.	TRBV7-6	TRBJ1-4	CASSRGQGRSNEKLFF	TGTGCCAGCAGCCGGGGACAGGGGAGGTCTAATGAAAAACTGTTTTTT
.	13	.	TRBV5-4	TRBJ1-1	CASSGQSNTEAFF	TGTGCCAGCAGCGGCCAATCGAACACTGAAGCTTTCTTT
.	13	once	TRBV5-1	TRBJ2-1	CASSLGARDVQFF	TGCGCCAGCAGCTTGGGGGCCCGGGACGTGCAGTTCTTC
TRBD2	16	.	TRBV19	TRBJ2-1	CASSIGRLADYNEQFF	TGTGCCAGTAGTATAGGGAGACTAGCGGATTACAATGAGCAGTTCTTC
TRBD2	17	.	TRBV10-2	TRBJ2-3	CASSEPTSGAREVTQYF	TGCGCCAGCAGCGAGCCGACTAGCGGGGCCAGGGAGGTTACGCAGTATTTT
.	14	.	TRBV18	TRBJ2-1	CASSPGGSYNEQFF	TGTGCCAGCTCACCAGGGGGCTCCTACAATGAGCAGTTCTTC
.	11	.	TRBV19	TRBJ2-7	CATAGRYEQYF	TGTGCCACTGCCGGGCGGTACGAGCAGTACTTC
.	14	.	TRBV5-1	TRBJ2-7	CASSLGLVGDEQYF	TGCGCCAGCAGCTTGGGACTAGTCGGCGACGAGCAGTACTTC
.	13	.	TRBV9	TRBJ2-2	CASSVVHTGELFF	TGTGCCAGCAGCGTAGTTCACACCGGGGAGCTGTTTTTT
.	12	.	TRBV2	TRBJ2-2	CASRQNTGELFF	TGTGCCAGCAGACAGAACACCGGGGAGCTGTTTTTT
TRBD2	15	.	TRBV5-4	TRBJ2-5	CASSPSGSFAETQYF	TGTGCCAGCAGCCCTAGCGGGAGCTTCGCGGAGACCCAGTACTTC
TRBD1	15	.	TRBV19	TRBJ1-5	CASSQRQGFVQPQHF	TGTGCCAGTAGCCAGAGACAGGGGTTCGTTCAGCCCCAGCATTTT
.	18	.	TRBV18	TRBJ1-1	CASSPSEQGSRSATEAFF	TGTGCCAGCTCACCCTCTGAACAGGGTTCGAGGAGTGCCACTGAAGCTTTCTTT
.	14	.	TRBV6-6	TRBJ2-3	CASSGPRGGDTQYF	TGTGCCAGCAGTGGACCCCGGGGAGGAGATACGCAGTATTTT
TRBD2	14	.	TRBV23-1	TRBJ2-1	CASSQRLAGWEQFF	TGCGCCAGCAGTCAAAGGCTAGCGGGATGGGAGCAGTTCTTC
.	17	.	TRBV11-2	TRBJ2-1	CASSLIRGPNSYNEQFF	TGTGCCAGCAGTTTAATCCGGGGCCCGAACTCCTACAATGAGCAGTTCTTC
.	14	.	TRBV28	TRBJ2-4	CASSLRDLSNIQYF	TGTGCCAGCAGTTTACGAGACCTCAGTAACATTCAGTACTTC
.	13	once	TRBV27	TRBJ2-7	CASWMRIGYEQYF	TGTGCCAGCTGGATGAGGATAGGGTACGAGCAGTACTTC
.	19	.	TRBV5-4	TRBJ2-1	CASSSLGGGPRGSYNEQFF	TGTGCCAGCAGCTCCCTGGGTGGAGGGCCTAGAGGTTCGTACAATGAGCAGTTCTTC
.	14	.	TRBV2	TRBJ2-7	CASSGQGIFYEQYF	TGTGCCAGCAGTGGCCAGGGGATATTCTACGAGCAGTACTTC
.	15	.	TRBV28	TRBJ2-7	CASSFLQGGASEQYF	TGTGCCAGCAGTTTTTTACAGGGGGGGGCTAGCGAGCAGTACTTC
.	14	once	TRBV19	TRBJ1-2	CASSYLGGGHGYTF	TGTGCCAGTAGTTATCTCGGGGGAGGACATGGCTACACCTTC
.	16	.	TRBV4-2	TRBJ1-2	CASSSLIASANYGYTF	TGTGCCAGCAGCTCATTAATCGCGTCGGCTAACTATGGCTACACCTTC
TRBD1	16	once	TRBV28	TRBJ2-1	CASSLWAGGSYNEQFF	TGTGCCAGCAGTTTATGGGCAGGGGGATCCTACAATGAGCAGTTCTTC
.	11	.	TRBV20-1	TRBJ2-2	CSGGNTGELFF	TGCAGTGGTGGAAACACCGGGGAGCTGTTTTTT
.	14	.	TRBV5-1	TRBJ2-7	CASGGVPGSYEQYF	TGCGCCAGCGGCGGGGTTCCGGGGTCCTACGAGCAGTACTTC
TRBD1	13	.	TRBV30	TRBJ1-4	CAWSGTGYEKLFF	TGTGCCTGGAGTGGGACAGGGTATGAAAAACTGTTTTTT
TRBD2	16	.	TRBV5-8	TRBJ2-3	CASSLVLAGDSDTQYF	TGTGCCAGCAGCTTAGTACTAGCGGGAGACTCAGATACGCAGTATTTT
.	14	.	TRBV6-5	TRBJ2-7	CASSSGLSPNEQYF	TGTGCCAGCAGTTCGGGACTTTCCCCCAACGAGCAGTACTTC
.	14	.	TRBV21-1	TRBJ1-3	CASSGQSRGNTIYF	TGTGCCAGCAGCGGGCAAAGTCGTGGAAACACCATATATTTT
.	17	.	TRBV4-1	TRBJ2-3	CASSQSSGPYFTDTQYF	TGCGCCAGCAGCCAGTCTTCGGGTCCTTACTTCACAGATACGCAGTATTTT
.	14	.	TRBV9	TRBJ2-3	CASSGQRRTDTQYF	TGTGCCAGCAGCGGACAGAGGCGCACAGATACGCAGTATTTT
TRBD1	16	.	TRBV11-3	TRBJ2-1	CASSPGDRSSYNEQFF	TGTGCCAGCAGCCCCGGGGACAGGAGCTCCTACAATGAGCAGTTCTTC
.	13	.	TRBV7-3	TRBJ2-3	CASSLNVGDTQYF	TGTGCCAGCAGCTTAAACGTGGGCGATACGCAGTATTTT
.	15	once	TRBV6-5	TRBJ1-2	CASSYSSTIGYGYTF	TGTGCCAGCAGTTACTCGAGTACAATTGGCTATGGCTACACCTTC
TRBD2	14	once	TRBV30	TRBJ2-1	CAWAGLAGSNEQFF	TGTGCCTGGGCCGGACTAGCGGGGTCCAATGAGCAGTTCTTC
.	12	.	TRBV28	TRBJ2-2	CASSLSPGELFF	TGTGCCAGCAGTTTATCACCCGGGGAGCTGTTTTTT
TRBD1	17	.	TRBV15	TRBJ2-3	CATSRGRQGRGTDTQYF	TGTGCCACCAGCAGGGGCAGACAGGGAAGGGGCACAGATACGCAGTATTTT
TRBD1	13	.	TRBV6-1	TRBJ2-1	CASSEAGGLEQFF	TGTGCCAGCAGTGAAGCAGGGGGCCTTGAGCAGTTCTTC
TRBD1	14	once	TRBV10-3	TRBJ1-2	CAISDPGQGLGYTF	TGTGCCATCAGTGACCCGGGACAGGGGCTTGGCTACACCTTC
.	15	.	TRBV9	TRBJ1-2	CASSVGRGSAYGYTF	TGTGCCAGCAGCGTAGGGCGGGGGTCGGCCTATGGCTACACCTTC
.	14	.	TRBV7-9	TRBJ1-3	CAIDRGLRGNTIYF	TGTGCCATAGACCGGGGATTGCGTGGAAACACCATATATTTT
.	16	.	TRBV9	TRBJ2-7	CASSNQITGFSYEQYF	TGTGCCAGCAGCAATCAGATAACAGGGTTCTCCTACGAGCAGTACTTC
TRBD1	15	.	TRBV18	TRBJ2-7	CASSPTGGFSYEQYF	TGTGCCAGCTCACCTACAGGGGGCTTCTCCTACGAGCAGTACTTC
.	16	once	TRBV10-3	TRBJ2-7	CAISDQGGGVSSEQYF	TGTGCCATCAGTGACCAAGGAGGGGGCGTGTCGAGCGAGCAGTACTTC